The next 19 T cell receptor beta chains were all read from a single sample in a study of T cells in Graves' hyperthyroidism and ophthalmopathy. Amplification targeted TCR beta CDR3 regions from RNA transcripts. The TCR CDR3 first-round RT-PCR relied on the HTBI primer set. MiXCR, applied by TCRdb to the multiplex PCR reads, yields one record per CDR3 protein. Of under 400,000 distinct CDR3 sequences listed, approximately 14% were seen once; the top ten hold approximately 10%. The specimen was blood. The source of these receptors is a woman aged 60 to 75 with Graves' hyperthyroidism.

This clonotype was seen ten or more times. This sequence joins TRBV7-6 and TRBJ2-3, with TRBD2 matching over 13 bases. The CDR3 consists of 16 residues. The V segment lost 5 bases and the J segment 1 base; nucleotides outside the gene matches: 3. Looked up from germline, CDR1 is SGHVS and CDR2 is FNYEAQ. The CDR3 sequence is CASSLGLAGGTDTQYF. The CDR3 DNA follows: TGTGCCAGCAGCCTAGGACTAGCGGGAGGCACAGATACGCAGTATTTT.

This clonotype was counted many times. The DNA of the CDR3 is TGTGCCAGCAGCCCCTCCATGGACTATAATTCACCCCTCCACTTT. Protein: CASSPSMDYNSPLHF. This chain joins TRBV7-8 and TRBJ1-6; D is ambiguous. Trimming stripped 5 bases from V and 3 bases from J, with 11 bases between. CDR1 SGHVS and CDR2 FQNEAQ come from the germline V gene. The CDR3 has 15 residues.

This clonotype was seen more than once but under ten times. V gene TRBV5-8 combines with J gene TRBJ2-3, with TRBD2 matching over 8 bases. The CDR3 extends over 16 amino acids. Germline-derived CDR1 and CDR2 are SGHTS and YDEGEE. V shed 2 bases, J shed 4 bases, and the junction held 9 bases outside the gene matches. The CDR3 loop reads CASSFSAGAPPDTQYF. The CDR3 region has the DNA TGTGCCAGCAGCTTCTCAGCGGGAGCCCCCCCAGATACGCAGTATTTT. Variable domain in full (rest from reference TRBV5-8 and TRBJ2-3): EAGVTQSPTHLIKTRGQQATLRCSPISGHTSVYWYQQALGLGLQFLLWYDEGEERNRGNFPPRFSGRQFPNYSSELNVNALELEDSALYLCASSFSAGAPPDTQYFGPGTRLTVL.

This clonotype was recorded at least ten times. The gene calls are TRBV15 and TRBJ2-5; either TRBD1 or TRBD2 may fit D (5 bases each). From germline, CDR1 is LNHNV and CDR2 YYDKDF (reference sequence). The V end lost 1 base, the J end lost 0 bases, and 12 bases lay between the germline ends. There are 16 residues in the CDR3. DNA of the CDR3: TGTGCCACCAGCAGAGGACCGGGGACGGACCAAGAGACCCAGTACTTC. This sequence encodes CATSRGPGTDQETQYF.

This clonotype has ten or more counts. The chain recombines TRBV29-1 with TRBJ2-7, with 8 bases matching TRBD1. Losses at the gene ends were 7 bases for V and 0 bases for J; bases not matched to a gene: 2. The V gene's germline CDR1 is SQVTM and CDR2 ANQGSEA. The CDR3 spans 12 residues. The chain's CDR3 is CSAGTGSYEQYF. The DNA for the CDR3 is TGCAGCGCTGGGACAGGCTCCTACGAGCAGTACTTC.

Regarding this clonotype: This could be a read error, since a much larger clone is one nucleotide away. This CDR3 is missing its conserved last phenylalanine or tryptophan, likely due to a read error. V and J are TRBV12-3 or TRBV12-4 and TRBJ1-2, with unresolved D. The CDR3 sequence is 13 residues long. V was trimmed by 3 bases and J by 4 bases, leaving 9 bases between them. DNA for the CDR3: TGTGCCAGCAGTTTTAGGCAGCTCTATGGCTACACCTCC. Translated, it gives CASSFRQLYGYTS.

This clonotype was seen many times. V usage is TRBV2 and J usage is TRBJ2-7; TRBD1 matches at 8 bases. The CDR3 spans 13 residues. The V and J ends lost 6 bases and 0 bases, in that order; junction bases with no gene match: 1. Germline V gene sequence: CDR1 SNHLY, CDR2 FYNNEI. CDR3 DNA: TGTGCCAGCAGGGGGACAGGCTCCTACGAGCAGTACTTC. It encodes CASRGTGSYEQYF.

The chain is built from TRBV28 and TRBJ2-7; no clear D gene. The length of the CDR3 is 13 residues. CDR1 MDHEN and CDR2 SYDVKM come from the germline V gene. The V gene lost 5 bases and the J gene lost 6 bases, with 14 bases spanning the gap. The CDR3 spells CASSRVVGGEQYF. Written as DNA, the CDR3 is TGTGCCAGCAGTCGTGTAGTCGGCGGCGAGCAGTACTTC.

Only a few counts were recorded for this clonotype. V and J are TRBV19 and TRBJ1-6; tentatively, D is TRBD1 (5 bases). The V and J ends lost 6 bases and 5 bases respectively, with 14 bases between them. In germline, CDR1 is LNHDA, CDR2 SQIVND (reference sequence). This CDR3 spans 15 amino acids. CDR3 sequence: CASRALTVDNSPLHF. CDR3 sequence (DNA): TGTGCCAGTAGAGCGCTGACAGTAGATAATTCACCCCTCCACTTT.

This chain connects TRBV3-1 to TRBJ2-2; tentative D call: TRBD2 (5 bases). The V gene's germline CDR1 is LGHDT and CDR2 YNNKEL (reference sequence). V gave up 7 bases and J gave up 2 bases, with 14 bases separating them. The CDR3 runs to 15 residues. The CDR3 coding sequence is TGTGCCAGCACTTTCCGGACGGGAAACACCGGGGAGCTGTTTTTT. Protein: CASTFRTGNTGELFF.

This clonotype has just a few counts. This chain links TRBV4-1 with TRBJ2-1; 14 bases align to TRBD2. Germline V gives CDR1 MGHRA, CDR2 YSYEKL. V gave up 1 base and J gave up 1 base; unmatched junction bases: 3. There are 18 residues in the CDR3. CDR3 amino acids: CASSQAGLAGVSYNEQFF. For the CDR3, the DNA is TGCGCCAGCAGCCAAGCGGGACTAGCGGGAGTGTCCTACAATGAGCAGTTCTTC.

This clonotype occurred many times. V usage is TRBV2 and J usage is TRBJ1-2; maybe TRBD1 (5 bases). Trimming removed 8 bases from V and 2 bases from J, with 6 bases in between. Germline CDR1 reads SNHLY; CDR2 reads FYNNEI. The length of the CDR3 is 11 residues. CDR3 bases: TGTGCCAGCCGACAGAACTATGGCTACACCTTC. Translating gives CASRQNYGYTF.

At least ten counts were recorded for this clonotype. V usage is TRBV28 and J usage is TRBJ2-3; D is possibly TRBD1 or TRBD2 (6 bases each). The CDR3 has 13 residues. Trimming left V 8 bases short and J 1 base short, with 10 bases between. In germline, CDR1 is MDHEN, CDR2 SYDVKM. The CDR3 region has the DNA TGTGCCAGCGGAAGGGGGGGCACAGATACGCAGTATTTT. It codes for CASGRGGTDTQYF.

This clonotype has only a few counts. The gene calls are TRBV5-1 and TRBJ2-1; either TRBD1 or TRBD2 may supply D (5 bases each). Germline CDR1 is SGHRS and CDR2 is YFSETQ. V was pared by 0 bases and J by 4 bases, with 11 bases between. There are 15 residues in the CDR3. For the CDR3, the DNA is TGCGCCAGCAGCTTGGTGGGCAGGGAGTACAATGAGCAGTTCTTC. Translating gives CASSLVGREYNEQFF.

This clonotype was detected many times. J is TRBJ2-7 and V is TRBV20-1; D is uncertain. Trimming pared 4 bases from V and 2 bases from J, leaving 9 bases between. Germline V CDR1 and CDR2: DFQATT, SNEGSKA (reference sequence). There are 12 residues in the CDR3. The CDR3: CSATLHPYEQYF. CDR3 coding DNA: TGCAGTGCTACCCTTCATCCCTACGAGCAGTACTTC.

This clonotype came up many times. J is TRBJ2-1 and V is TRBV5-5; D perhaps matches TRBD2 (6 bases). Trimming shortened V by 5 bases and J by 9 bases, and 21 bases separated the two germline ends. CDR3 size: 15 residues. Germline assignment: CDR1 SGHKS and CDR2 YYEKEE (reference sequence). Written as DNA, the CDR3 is TGTGCCAGCAGTCTTCTGCTTCGGGGGAAGGGTGAGCAGTTCTTC. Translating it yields CASSLLLRGKGEQFF.

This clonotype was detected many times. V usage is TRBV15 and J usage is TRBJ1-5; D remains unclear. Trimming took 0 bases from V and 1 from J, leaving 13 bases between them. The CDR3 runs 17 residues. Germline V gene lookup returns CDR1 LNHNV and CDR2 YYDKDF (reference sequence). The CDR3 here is CATSRDLGGRSNQPQHF. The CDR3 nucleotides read TGTGCCACCAGCAGAGATCTTGGAGGGAGGAGCAATCAGCCCCAGCATTTT.

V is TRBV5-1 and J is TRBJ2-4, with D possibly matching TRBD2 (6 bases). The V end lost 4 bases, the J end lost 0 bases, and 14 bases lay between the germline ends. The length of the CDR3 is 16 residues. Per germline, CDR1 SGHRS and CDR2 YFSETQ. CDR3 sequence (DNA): TGCGCCAGCAGCCCTCGGGACTCTCCAGCCAAAAACATTCAGTACTTC. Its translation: CASSPRDSPAKNIQYF. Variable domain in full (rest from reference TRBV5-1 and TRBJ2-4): KAGVTQTPRYLIKTRGQQVTLSCSPISGHRSVSWYQQTPGQGLQFLFEYFSETQRNKGNFPGRFSGRQFSNSRSEMNVSTLELGDSALYLCASSPRDSPAKNIQYFGAGTRLSVL.

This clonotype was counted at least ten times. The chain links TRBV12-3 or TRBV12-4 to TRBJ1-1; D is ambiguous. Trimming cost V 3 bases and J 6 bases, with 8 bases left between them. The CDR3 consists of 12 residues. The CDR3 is CASSFSGAEAFF. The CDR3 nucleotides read TGTGCCAGCAGTTTCTCTGGCGCTGAAGCTTTCTTT.